One and the same sample provided the 14 T cell receptor beta chains below, sequenced in a study of cytomegalovirus exposure and HLA in healthy donors. The PCR ran on 60 Vbeta and 13 Jbeta primers. Method: immunoSEQ multiplex PCR; TCRdb's copy keeps in-frame clones and lacks some. The table has more than 80,000 clones, more than 50% seen once. Sequencing input: PBMCs. Source of these receptors: a woman between 35 and 50 years old in good health and CMV-seropositive.

There are a few counts of this clone. V usage is TRBV29-1 and J usage is TRBJ1-2; no definite D call. V was pared by 4 bases and J by 1 base, with 16 bases between. The CDR3 covers 15 residues. Germline CDR1 and CDR2: SQVTM and ANQGSEA. CDR3 sequence (DNA): TGCAGCGTTGTATTAGACGGGGATCTTAACTATGGCTACACCTTC. This codes for CSVVLDGDLNYGYTF.

Worth noting for this clone: One end of the junction does not line up with germline, which may come from a read error. This sequence joins TRBV5-5 and TRBJ1-5; no definite D call. The CDR3 loop spans 15 amino acids. CDR1 and CDR2 (germline): SGHKS, YYEKEE (reference sequence). CDR3 residues: CASSLTGYSSQPQHF. CDR3 nucleotide sequence: TGTGCCAGCAGCCTGACCGGGTATAGCAGTCAGCCCCAGCATTTT.

In its sample, this clone was seen a few times. The chain combines TRBV7-2 with TRBJ2-3; TRBD2 matches at 8 bases. Losses at the gene ends were 1 base for V and 2 bases for J; bases not matched to a gene: 5. This CDR3 comprises 16 residues. Looked up from germline, CDR1 is SGHTA and CDR2 is FQGNSA. The CDR3 protein is CASSLVGGAFTDTQYF. The CDR3 DNA sequence: TGTGCCAGCAGCTTAGTCGGGGGGGCTTTCACAGATACGCAGTATTTT.

The rearrangement joins TRBV7-3 to TRBJ2-1; 7 nucleotides line up with TRBD2. Unmatched junction bases numbered 4, after V lost 1 base and J lost 10 bases. The CDR3 contains 13 residues. CDR1 SGHTA and CDR2 FQGTGA come from the germline V gene. CDR3 sequence (DNA): TGTGCCAGCAGCTTAAATCTAGCGGTAGAGCAGTTCTTC. It codes for CASSLNLAVEQFF.

The V call is TRBV19, the J call TRBJ1-1; 12 positions agree with TRBD1. The CDR3 is 13 amino acids. V lost 5 bases to trimming and J lost 6 bases; unmatched junction nucleotides: 1. Looked up from germline, CDR1 is LNHDA and CDR2 is SQIVND (reference sequence). DNA of the CDR3: TGTGCCAGTAGTCGGGACAGGGGGCCTGAAGCTTTCTTT. This translates into CASSRDRGPEAFF. Looking up the rest from reference TRBV19 and TRBJ1-1 gives the full variable domain: DGGITQSPKYLFRKEGQNVTLSCEQNLNHDAMYWYRQDPGQGLRLIYYSQIVNDFQKGDIAEGYSVSREKKESFPLTVTSAQKNPTAFYLCASSRDRGPEAFFGQGTRLTVV.

The chain employs TRBV19 and TRBJ1-1, with 8 bases fitting TRBD1. This CDR3 comprises 14 residues. The V segment lost 5 bases and the J segment 4 bases; nucleotides outside the gene matches: 6. Germline assignment: CDR1 LNHDA and CDR2 SQIVND (reference sequence). The CDR3 DNA follows: TGTGCCAGTAGTCAACAGGGGGGGAGCACTGAAGCTTTCTTT. Its protein product is CASSQQGGSTEAFF.

This rearrangement joins TRBV6-5 to TRBJ1-3; D call uncertain. The length of the CDR3 is 15 residues. Germline CDR1 reads MNHEY; CDR2 reads SVGAGI. Trimming removed 4 bases from V and 0 bases from J, with 10 bases in between. CDR3 DNA: TGTGCCAGCAGTTCCCTAGTGAACTCTGGAAACACCATATATTTT. It translates to CASSSLVNSGNTIYF.

The table lists this clone with a count of one. V is TRBV29-1 and J is TRBJ2-7, with TRBD1 matching 9 bases. The CDR3 extends over 13 amino acids. V gave up 3 bases and J gave up 7 bases; unmatched junction bases: 7. The V gene's germline CDR1 is SQVTM and CDR2 ANQGSEA. The CDR3 region has the DNA TGCAGCGTTGATGGGACAGGGTCCTCGGAGCAGTACTTC. It encodes CSVDGTGSSEQYF.

This clone occurred a few times. CDR3 sequence reads: CASLSGGRHQETQYF. CDR3 DNA sequence: TGTGCCAGCCTGAGTGGGGGCCGCCACCAAGAGACCCAGTACTTC. This chain links TRBV21-1 with TRBJ2-5; the table calls TRBD1, which could not be checked here. TRBV21-1 is deemed a pseudogene. The CDR3 consists of 15 residues.

This clone was recorded once. CDR3 in amino acids: CSVGTNREPYPTGMNTEAFF. The CDR3 region has the DNA TGCAGCGTGGGCACCAACAGGGAGCCCTATCCGACGGGCATGAACACTGAAGCTTTCTTT. V and J are TRBV29-1 and TRBJ1-1, with D tentatively TRBD1 (6 bases). The CDR3 has 20 amino acids. The germline V gene encodes CDR1 SQVTM and CDR2 ANQGSEA. Trimming pared 6 bases from V and 0 bases from J, leaving 32 bases between.

The chain uses TRBV6-6 and TRBJ1-1; D might be TRBD1 (6 bases). The CDR3 is made up of 13 amino acids. Trimming shortened V by 7 bases and J by 2 bases, and 11 bases separated the two germline ends. Germline lookup yields CDR1 MNHNY and CDR2 SVGAGI (reference sequence). The CDR3 protein is CASIRDINTEAFF. Written as DNA, the CDR3 is TGTGCCAGCATAAGGGACATCAACACTGAAGCTTTCTTT.

The chain recombines TRBV6-5 with TRBJ1-1; 9 bases are a match to TRBD1. The ends lost 6 bases at V and 5 bases at J; junction bases unmatched: 4. The CDR3 is made up of 13 amino acids. Germline V gene lookup returns CDR1 MNHEY and CDR2 SVGAGI. The CDR3 DNA reads TGTGCCAGCAGCCAAGACAGGGGGACTGAAGCTTTCTTT. Protein: CASSQDRGTEAFF.

The chain has TRBV5-4 and TRBJ2-2; 8 bases fit TRBD2. The CDR3 extends over 15 amino acids. Trimming cost V 2 bases and J 6 bases; bases outside gene matches: 6. Germline loops: CDR1 SGHNT, CDR2 YYREEE (reference sequence). The CDR3 coding sequence is TGTGCCAGCAGCTTACTGAGCGGGAGCGCCGGGGAGCTGTTTTTT. It specifies CASSLLSGSAGELFF.

The rearrangement joins TRBV4-2 to TRBJ2-4, with TRBD2 matching over 8 bases. CDR1 and CDR2 (germline): LGHNA, YNFKEQ. CDR3 length: 13 residues. V was clipped by 8 bases and J by 5 bases; unmatched bases: 5. CDR3 protein: CASRGGGQNIQYF. The CDR3 region has the DNA TGTGCCAGCCGGGGGGGAGGGCAAAACATTCAGTACTTC.